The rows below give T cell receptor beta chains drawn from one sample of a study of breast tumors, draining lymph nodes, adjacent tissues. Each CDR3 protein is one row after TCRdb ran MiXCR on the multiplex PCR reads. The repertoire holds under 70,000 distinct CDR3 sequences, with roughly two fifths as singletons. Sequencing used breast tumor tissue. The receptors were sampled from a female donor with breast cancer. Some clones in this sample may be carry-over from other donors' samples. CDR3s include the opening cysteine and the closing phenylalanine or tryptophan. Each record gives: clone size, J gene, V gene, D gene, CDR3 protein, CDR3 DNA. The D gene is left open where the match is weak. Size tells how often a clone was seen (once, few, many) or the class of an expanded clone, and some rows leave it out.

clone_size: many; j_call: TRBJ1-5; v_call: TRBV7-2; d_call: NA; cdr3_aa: CASSLEGYSNQPQHF; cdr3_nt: TGTGCCAGCAGCTTAGAGGGTTATAGCAATCAGCCCCAGCATTTT
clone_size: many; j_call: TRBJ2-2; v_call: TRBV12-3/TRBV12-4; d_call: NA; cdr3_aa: CASTRGARNTGELFF; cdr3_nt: TGTGCCAGCACCCGGGGGGCCCGGAACACCGGGGAGCTGTTTTTT
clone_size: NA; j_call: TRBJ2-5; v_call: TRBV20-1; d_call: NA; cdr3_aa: CSARDTRDQVTQYF; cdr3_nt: TGCAGTGCTAGAGATACTAGGGACCAAGTGACCCAGTACTTC
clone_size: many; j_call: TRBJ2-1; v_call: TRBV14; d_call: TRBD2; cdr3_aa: CASSQPGTRLYNEQFF; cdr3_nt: TGTGCCAGCAGCCAGCCCGGGACTAGGCTCTACAATGAGCAGTTCTTC
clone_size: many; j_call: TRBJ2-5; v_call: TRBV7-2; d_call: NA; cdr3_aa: CASSPSRETQYF; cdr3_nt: TGTGCCAGCAGCCCCTCGCGGGAGACCCAGTACTTC
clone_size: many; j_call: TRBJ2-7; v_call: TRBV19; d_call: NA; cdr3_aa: CASSIIFIRGGYEQYF; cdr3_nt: TGTGCCAGTAGTATTATCTTTATCAGGGGCGGCTACGAGCAGTACTTC
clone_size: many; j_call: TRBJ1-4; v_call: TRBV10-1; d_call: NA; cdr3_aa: CASSGEEKLFF; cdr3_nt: TGCGCCAGCAGCGGGGAAGAAAAACTGTTTTTT
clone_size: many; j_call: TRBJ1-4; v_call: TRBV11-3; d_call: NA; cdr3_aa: CASSAPGNEKLFF; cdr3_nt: TGTGCCAGCAGCGCACCGGGGAATGAAAAACTGTTTTTT
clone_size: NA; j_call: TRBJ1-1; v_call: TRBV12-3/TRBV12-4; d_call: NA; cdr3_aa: CASSLGKGTEAFF; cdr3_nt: TGTGCCAGCAGTCTCGGTAAGGGGACCGAAGCTTTCTTT
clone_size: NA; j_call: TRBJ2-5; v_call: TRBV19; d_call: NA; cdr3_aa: CASTDANTGERQETQSF; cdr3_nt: TGTGCCAGTACAGACGCGAACACCGGGGAGCGCCAAGAGACCCAGTCCTTC
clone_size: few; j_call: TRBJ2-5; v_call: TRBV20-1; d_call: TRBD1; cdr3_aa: CSARRRTGRYF; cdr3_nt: TGCAGTGCTAGACGGCGGACAGGCCGGTACTTC